This T cell receptor (beta chain) is from a study of persistence of HIV-infected CD4 T cells. Sequencing used immunoSEQ version 4 in survey mode. Measured with immunoSEQ multiplex PCR; TCRdb has only the in-frame clones, and not every one. This sample yields some 50,000 clones, of which about nine tenths are seen a single time; 3.3% belongs to the top ten. For this clone: What it recognizes is unknown.

Anti-CD3/anti-CD28 beads served as a nonspecific positive control stimulus. Sorting of responding CD4+ T cells relied on upregulated CD40 ligand together with CD69. This CDR3 has 14 amino acids. Trimming shortened V by 0 bases and J by 4 bases, and 10 bases separated the two germline ends. CDR1 is SGHTS, CDR2 YDEGEE, per germline. The J gene is TRBJ1-2, the V gene TRBV5-8; the D is unclear. The sample consisted of CD4+ T cells sorted from PBMCs after 18-hour stimulation, taken from a patient who received antiretroviral therapy. The clonotype originates from an adult woman with HIV who was CMV-seropositive. The CDR3 protein is CASSLGVSSYGYTF. The DNA of the CDR3 is TGTGCCAGCAGCTTGGGGGTCTCCTCCTATGGCTACACCTTC.